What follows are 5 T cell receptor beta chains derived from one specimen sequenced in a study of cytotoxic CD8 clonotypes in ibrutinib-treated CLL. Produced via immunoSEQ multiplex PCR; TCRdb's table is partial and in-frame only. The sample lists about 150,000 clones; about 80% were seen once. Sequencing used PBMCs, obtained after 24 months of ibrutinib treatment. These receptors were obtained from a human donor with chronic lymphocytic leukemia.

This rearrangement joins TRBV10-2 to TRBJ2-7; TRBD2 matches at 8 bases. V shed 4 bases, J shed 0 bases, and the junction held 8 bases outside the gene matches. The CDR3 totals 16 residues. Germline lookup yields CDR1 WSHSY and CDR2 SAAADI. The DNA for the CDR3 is TGCGCCAGCAGTGCGATTACCGGGACTAGCTCCTACGAGCAGTACTTC. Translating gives CASSAITGTSSYEQYF.

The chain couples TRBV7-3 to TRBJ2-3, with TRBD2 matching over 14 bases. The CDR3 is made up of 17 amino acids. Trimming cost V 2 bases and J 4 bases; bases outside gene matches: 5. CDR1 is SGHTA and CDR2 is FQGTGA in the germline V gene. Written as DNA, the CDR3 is TGTGCCAGCAGCTTACCCGGACTAGCGGGGGGCGCAGATACGCAGTATTTT. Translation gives CASSLPGLAGGADTQYF.

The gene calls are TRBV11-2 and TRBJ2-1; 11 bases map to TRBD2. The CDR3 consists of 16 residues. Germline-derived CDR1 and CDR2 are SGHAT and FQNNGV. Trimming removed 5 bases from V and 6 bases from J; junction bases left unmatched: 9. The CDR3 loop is CASSHSGRAGGNEQFF. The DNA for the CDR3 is TGTGCCAGCAGCCATAGCGGGAGGGCCGGGGGCAATGAGCAGTTCTTC.

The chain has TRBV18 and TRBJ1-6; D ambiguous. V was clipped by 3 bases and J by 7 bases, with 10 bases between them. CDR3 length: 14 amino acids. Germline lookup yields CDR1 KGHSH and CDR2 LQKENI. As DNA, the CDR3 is TGTGCCAGCTCACCCCTACTACAGAATTCACCCCTCCACTTT. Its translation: CASSPLLQNSPLHF.

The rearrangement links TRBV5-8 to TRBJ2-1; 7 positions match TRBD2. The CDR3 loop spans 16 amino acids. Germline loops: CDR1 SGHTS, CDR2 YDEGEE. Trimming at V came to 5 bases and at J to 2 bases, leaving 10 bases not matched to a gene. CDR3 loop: CASRLAWEGPYNEQFF. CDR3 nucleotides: TGTGCCAGCAGACTGGCGTGGGAGGGTCCCTACAATGAGCAGTTCTTC.